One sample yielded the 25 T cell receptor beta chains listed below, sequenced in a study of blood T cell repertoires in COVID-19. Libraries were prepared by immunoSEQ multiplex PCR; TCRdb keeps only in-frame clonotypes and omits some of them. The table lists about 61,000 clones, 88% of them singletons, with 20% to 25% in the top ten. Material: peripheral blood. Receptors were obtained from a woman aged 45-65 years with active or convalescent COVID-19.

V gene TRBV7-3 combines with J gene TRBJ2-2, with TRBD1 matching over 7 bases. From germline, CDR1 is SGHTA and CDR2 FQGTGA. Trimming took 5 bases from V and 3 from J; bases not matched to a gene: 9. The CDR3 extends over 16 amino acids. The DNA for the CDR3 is TGTGCCAGCAGCCCCCGCGGACAGGTTCACACCGGGGAGCTGTTTTTT. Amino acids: CASSPRGQVHTGELFF.

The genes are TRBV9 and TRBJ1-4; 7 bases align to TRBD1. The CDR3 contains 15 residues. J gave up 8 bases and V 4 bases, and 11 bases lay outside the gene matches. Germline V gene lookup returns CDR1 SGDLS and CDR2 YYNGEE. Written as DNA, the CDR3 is TGTGCCAGCAGCCCCCGCCGACAGGGAACCGAAAAACTGTTTTTT. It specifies CASSPRRQGTEKLFF.

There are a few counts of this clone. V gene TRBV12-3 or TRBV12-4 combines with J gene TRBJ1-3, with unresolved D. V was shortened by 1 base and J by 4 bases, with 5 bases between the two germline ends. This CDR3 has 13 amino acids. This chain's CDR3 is CASSLVPGNTIYF. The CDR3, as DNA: TGTGCCAGCAGTTTAGTCCCAGGAAACACCATATATTTT.

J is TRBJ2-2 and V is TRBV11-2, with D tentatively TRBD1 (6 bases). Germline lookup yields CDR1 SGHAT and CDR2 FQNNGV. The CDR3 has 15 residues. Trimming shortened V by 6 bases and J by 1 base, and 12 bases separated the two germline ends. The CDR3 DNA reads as TGTGCCAGCAGGCAACCGGGACAGAACACCGGGGAGCTGTTTTTT. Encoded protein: CASRQPGQNTGELFF.

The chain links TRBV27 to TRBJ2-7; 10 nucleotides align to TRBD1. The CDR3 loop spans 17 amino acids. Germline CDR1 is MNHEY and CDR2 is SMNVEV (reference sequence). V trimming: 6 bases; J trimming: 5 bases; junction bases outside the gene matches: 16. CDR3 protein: CASSPYGSGQGVHEQYF. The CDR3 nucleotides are TGTGCCAGCAGCCCATATGGTAGTGGACAGGGGGTCCACGAGCAGTACTTC.

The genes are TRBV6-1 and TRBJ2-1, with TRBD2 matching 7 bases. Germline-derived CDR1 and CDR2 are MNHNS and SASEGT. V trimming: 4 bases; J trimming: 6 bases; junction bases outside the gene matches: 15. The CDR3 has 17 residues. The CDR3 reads CASSGFVAGATFNEQFF. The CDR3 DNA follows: TGTGCCAGCAGTGGCTTTGTTGCGGGAGCTACCTTCAATGAGCAGTTCTTC.

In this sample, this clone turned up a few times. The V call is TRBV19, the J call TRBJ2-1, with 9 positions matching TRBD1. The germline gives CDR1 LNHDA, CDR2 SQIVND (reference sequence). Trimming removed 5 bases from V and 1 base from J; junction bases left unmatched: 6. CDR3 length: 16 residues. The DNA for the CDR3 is TGTGCCAGTAGTTCGGGACAGGGAGATTCCTACAATGAGCAGTTCTTC. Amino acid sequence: CASSSGQGDSYNEQFF.

This CDR3 reads CASSVEGTGGYGYTF. The CDR3 DNA sequence: TGTGCCAGCAGCGTAGAGGGGACAGGGGGGTATGGCTACACCTTC. The genes are TRBV9 and TRBJ1-2, with 11 bases matching TRBD1. CDR3 length: 15 amino acids. Germline V gene lookup returns CDR1 SGDLS and CDR2 YYNGEE. The V gene end was trimmed by 0 bases and the J gene end by 5 bases; junction bases not matched to a gene: 3. The variable domain in full, with the rest retrieved from reference TRBV9 and TRBJ1-2, is DSGVTQTPKHLITATGQRVTLRCSPRSGDLSVYWYQQSLDQGLQFLIQYYNGEERAKGNILERFSAQQFPDLHSELNLSSLELGDSALYFCASSVEGTGGYGYTFGSGTRLTVV.

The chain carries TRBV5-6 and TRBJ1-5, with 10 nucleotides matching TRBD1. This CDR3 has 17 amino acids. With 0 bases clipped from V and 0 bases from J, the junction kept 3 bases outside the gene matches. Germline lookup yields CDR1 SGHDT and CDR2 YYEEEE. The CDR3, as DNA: TGTGCCAGCAGCTTGGGACAGGGGGCCAGTAGCAATCAGCCCCAGCATTTT. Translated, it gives CASSLGQGASSNQPQHF. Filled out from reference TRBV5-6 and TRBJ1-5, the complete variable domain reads DAGVTQSPTHLIKTRGQQVTLRCSPKSGHDTVSWYQQALGQGPQFIFQYYEEEERQRGNFPDRFSGHQFPNYSSELNVNALLLGDSALYLCASSLGQGASSNQPQHFGDGTRLSIL.

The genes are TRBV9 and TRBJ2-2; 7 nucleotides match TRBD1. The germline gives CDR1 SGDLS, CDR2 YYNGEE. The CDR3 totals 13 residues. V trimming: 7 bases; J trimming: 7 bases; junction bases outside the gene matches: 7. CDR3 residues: CASDDRVGGELFF. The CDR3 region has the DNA TGTGCCAGCGATGACAGGGTAGGCGGGGAGCTGTTTTTT. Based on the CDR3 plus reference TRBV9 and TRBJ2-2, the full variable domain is DSGVTQTPKHLITATGQRVTLRCSPRSGDLSVYWYQQSLDQGLQFLIQYYNGEERAKGNILERFSAQQFPDLHSELNLSSLELGDSALYFCASDDRVGGELFFGEGSRLTVL.

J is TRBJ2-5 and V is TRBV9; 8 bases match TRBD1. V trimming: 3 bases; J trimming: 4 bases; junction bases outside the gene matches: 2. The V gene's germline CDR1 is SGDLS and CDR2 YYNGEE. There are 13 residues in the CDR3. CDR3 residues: CASSADRGETQYF. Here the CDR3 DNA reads TGTGCCAGCAGCGCCGACAGGGGAGAGACCCAGTACTTC.

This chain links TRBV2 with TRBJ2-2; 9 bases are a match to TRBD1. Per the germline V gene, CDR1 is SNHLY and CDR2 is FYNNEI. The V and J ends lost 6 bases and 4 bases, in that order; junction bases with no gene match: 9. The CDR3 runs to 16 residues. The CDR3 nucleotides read TGTGCCAGCAGACCGCCCGGGACAGGGAGCACCGGGGAGCTGTTTTTT. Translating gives CASRPPGTGSTGELFF.

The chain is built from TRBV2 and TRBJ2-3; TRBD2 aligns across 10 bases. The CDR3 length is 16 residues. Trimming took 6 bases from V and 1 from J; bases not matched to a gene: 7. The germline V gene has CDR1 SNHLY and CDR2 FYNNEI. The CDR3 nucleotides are TGTGCCAGCAGCGATAGGACTAGCGGAGGCACAGATACGCAGTATTTT. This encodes CASSDRTSGGTDTQYF.

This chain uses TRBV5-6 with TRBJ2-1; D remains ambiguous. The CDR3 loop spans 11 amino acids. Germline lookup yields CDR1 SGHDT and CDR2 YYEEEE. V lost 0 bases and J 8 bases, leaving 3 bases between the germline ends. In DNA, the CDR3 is TGTGCCAGCAGCTTGGTAGATGAGCAGTTCTTC. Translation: CASSLVDEQFF.

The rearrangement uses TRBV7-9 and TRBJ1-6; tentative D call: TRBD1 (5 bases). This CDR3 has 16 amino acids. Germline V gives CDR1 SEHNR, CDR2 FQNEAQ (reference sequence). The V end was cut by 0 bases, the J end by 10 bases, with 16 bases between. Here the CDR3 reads CASSLAGGVYDSPLHF. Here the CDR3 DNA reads TGTGCCAGCAGCTTAGCGGGAGGGGTCTATGACTCACCCCTCCACTTT.

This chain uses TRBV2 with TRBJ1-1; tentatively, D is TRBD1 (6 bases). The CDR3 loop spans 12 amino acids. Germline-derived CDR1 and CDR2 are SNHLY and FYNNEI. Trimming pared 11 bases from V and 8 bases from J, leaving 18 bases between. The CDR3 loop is CAAETGPAEAFF. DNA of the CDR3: TGTGCCGCGGAGACAGGCCCAGCCGAAGCTTTCTTT.

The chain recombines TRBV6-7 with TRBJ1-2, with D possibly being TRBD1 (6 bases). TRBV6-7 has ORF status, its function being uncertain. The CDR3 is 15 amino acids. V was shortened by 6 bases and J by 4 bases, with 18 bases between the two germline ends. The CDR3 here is CASSDTSDRFYGYTF. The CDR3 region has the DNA TGTGCCAGCAGCGACACCTCTGACAGGTTCTATGGCTACACCTTC.

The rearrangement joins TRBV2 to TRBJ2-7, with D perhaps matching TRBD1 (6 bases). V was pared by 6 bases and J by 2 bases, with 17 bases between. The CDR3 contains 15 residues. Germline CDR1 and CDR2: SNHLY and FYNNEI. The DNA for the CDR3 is TGTGCCAGCAGACCCCCTTGGCAGGGGCCCTACGAGCAGTACTTC. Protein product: CASRPPWQGPYEQYF.

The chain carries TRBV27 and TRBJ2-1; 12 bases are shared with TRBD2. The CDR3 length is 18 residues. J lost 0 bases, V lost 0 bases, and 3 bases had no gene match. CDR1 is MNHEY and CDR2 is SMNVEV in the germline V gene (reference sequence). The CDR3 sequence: CASSLSTSGRSSYNEQFF. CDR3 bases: TGTGCCAGCAGTTTATCGACTAGCGGGAGAAGCTCCTACAATGAGCAGTTCTTC.

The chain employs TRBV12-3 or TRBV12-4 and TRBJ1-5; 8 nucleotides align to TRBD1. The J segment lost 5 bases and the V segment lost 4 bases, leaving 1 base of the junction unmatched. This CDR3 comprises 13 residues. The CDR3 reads CASSWDRYQPQHF. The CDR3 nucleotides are TGTGCCAGCAGTTGGGACAGGTATCAGCCCCAGCATTTT.

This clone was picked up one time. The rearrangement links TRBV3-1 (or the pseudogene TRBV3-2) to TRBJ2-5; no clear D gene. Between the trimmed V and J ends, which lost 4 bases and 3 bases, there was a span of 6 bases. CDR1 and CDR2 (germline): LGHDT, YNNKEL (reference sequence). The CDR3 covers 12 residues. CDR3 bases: TGTGCCAGCAGCCGAGGAGAAGAGACCCAGTACTTC. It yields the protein CASSRGEETQYF.

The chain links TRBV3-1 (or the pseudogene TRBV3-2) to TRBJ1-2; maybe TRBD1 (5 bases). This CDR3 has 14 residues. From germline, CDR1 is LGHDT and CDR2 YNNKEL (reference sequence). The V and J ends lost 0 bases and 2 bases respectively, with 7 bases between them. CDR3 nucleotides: TGTGCCAGCAGCCAAGAGCCAGGGAACTATGGCTACACCTTC. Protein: CASSQEPGNYGYTF.

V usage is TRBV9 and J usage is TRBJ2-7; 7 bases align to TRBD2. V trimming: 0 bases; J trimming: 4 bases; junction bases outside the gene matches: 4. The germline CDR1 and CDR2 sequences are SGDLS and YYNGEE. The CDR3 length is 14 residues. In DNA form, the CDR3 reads TGTGCCAGCAGCGTAGGCGGGAGTCCTTACGAGCAGTACTTC. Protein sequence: CASSVGGSPYEQYF.

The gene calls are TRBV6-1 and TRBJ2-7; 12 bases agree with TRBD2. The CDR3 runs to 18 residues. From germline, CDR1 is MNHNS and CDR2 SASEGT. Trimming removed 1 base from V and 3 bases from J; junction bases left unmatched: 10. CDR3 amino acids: CASSEGLAGELRGYEQYF. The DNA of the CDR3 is TGTGCCAGCAGTGAAGGACTAGCGGGAGAACTGAGGGGCTACGAGCAGTACTTC.

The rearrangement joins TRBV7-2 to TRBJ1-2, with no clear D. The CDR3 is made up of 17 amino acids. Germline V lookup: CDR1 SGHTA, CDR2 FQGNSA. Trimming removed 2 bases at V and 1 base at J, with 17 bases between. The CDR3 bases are TGTGCCAGCAGCTTACTCATAAGCCGGGTAGATAACTATGGCTACACCTTC. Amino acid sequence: CASSLLISRVDNYGYTF. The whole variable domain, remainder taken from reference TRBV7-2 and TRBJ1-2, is GAGVSQSPSNKVTEKGKDVELRCDPISGHTALYWYRQSLGQGLEFLIYFQGNSAPDKSGLPSDRFSAERTGGSVSTLTIQRTQQEDSAVYLCASSLLISRVDNYGYTFGSGTRLTVV.